The clone carrying this T cell receptor (beta chain) was found a few times. These data originate in a study of blood T cells in healthy people across ages. Staff drew roughly 10 milliliters of peripheral blood from each donor. Alongside a J-beta primer mix, a sample-barcoded 5' primer served in a second PCR lasting about 7 to 12 cycles. From the 5' RACE reads, TCRdb called clonotypes with MiXCR, one entry per CDR3 protein. This sample has fewer than 900,000 distinct CDR3 sequences; roughly 47% occur once, and the top ten carry 20% to 25%. V trimming: 5 bases; J trimming: 0 bases; junction bases outside the gene matches: 20. The CDR3 contains 21 residues. CDR1 SGHTA and CDR2 FQGNSA come from the germline V gene.

Sequencing was done on a sample of blood. The chain employs TRBV7-2 and TRBJ2-1; 9 bases agree with TRBD2. The receptor comes from an older woman in good health. Here the CDR3 reads CASSKDRGVIAGATSYNEQFF. Here the CDR3 DNA reads TGTGCCAGCAGCAAAGACCGGGGAGTGATAGCGGGAGCTACCTCCTACAATGAGCAGTTCTTC.